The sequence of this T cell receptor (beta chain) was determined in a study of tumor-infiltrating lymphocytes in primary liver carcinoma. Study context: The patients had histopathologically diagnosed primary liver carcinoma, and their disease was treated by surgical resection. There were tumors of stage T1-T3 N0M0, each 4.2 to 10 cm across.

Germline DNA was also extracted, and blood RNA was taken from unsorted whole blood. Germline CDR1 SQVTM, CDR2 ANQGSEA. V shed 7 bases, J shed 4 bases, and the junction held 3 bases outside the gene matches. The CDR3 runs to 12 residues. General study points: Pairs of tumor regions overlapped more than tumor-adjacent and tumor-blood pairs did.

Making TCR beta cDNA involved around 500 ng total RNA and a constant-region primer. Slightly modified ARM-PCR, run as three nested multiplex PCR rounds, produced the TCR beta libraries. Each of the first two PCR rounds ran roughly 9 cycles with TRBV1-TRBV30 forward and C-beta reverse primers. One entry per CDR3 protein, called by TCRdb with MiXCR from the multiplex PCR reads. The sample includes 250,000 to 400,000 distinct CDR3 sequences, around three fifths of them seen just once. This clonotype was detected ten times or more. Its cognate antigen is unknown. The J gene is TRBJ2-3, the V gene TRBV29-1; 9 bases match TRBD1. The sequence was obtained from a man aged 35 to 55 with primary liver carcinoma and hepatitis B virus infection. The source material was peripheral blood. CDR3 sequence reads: CSGTGVSDTQYF. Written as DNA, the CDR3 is TGCAGCGGGACAGGGGTTTCAGATACGCAGTATTTT.